This is a list of T cell receptor beta chains from one sample in a study of PD-L1 blockade in urothelial cancer. Assay used: immunoSEQ multiplex PCR; TCRdb lists only in-frame clones, some missing. Of 95,000 or so clones listed, 80% to 90% are singletons. Source: PBMCs, taken around atezolizumab (anti-PD-L1) treatment. These TCRs come from a man in his sixties with urothelial cancer. Both conserved end residues are part of each CDR3. Fields, in order: J gene, clone size, D gene, V gene, CDR3 protein, CDR3 DNA. D genes are given only for firm matches. Only some rows state a clone size, as once, few, many or a class for expanded clones.

TRBJ2-7,NA,NA,TRBV11-2,CASSPVWGRGEQYF,TGTGCCAGCAGCCCCGTTTGGGGGCGAGGCGAGCAGTACTTC
TRBJ2-3,NA,TRBD2,TRBV7-3,CASSQTSGSTDTQYF,TGTGCCAGCAGCCAAACTAGCGGGAGCACAGATACGCAGTATTTT
TRBJ2-5,NA,TRBD2,TRBV5-1,CASTSSGSQETQYF,TGCGCCAGCACCTCTAGCGGGAGCCAAGAGACCCAGTACTTC
TRBJ2-7,NA,NA,TRBV9,CASSYGAPGYEQYF,TGTGCCAGCAGCTATGGGGCGCCCGGGTACGAGCAGTACTTC
TRBJ2-2,NA,TRBD2,TRBV6-6,CASKGLAGVVPGELFF,TGTGCCAGCAAGGGACTAGCGGGAGTTGTCCCCGGGGAGCTGTTTTTT
TRBJ1-1,NA,NA,TRBV18,CASSSDAALNTEAFF,TGTGCCAGCTCATCAGACGCGGCTTTGAACACTGAAGCTTTCTTT
TRBJ1-3,NA,NA,TRBV28,CASSLSSGNTIYF,TGTGCCAGCAGCCTAAGTTCTGGAAACACCATATATTTT
TRBJ2-5,NA,NA,TRBV6-1,CASSELQVRRETQYF,TGTGCCAGCAGTGAGTTACAGGTTAGAAGAGAGACCCAGTACTTC
TRBJ1-2,once,NA,TRBV7-2,CASSWGEGYGYTF,TGTGCCAGCAGCTGGGGGGAGGGGTATGGCTACACCTTC
TRBJ1-1,once,NA,TRBV12-5,CASGLVPKLQGNTEAFF,TGTGCTAGTGGTTTGGTACCGAAACTCCAGGGGAACACTGAAGCTTTCTTT
TRBJ1-5,NA,TRBD1,TRBV27,CASSFMTGGGQPQHF,TGTGCCAGCAGTTTCATGACAGGGGGCGGTCAGCCCCAGCATTTT
TRBJ2-7,NA,NA,TRBV5-1,CASSFNPGSQAGEQYF,TGCGCCAGCAGCTTCAATCCGGGAAGCCAGGCGGGCGAGCAGTACTTC
TRBJ2-7,NA,NA,TRBV28,CASSFAGLSREQYF,TGTGCCAGCAGTTTTGCAGGGTTATCTCGCGAGCAGTACTTC
TRBJ2-7,NA,TRBD2,TRBV2,CASSGAAGGNF,TGTGCCAGCAGTGGGGCGGCGGGAGGGAACTTC
TRBJ2-3,NA,NA,TRBV9,CASSFSGGGRTDTQYF,TGTGCCAGCAGCTTTTCTGGGGGGGGGCGCACAGATACGCAGTATTTT
TRBJ1-4,NA,TRBD1,TRBV27,CASSRGRANEKLFF,TGTGCCAGCAGCAGGGGGCGGGCTAATGAAAAACTGTTTTTT
TRBJ2-1,NA,TRBD2,TRBV4-1,CASSRGGLAGTYNEQFF,TGCGCCAGCAGCCGCGGAGGACTAGCGGGAACCTACAATGAGCAGTTCTTC
TRBJ1-4,NA,NA,TRBV15,CATEAWGGDEKLFF,TGTGCCACCGAAGCGTGGGGGGGCGATGAAAAACTGTTTTTT
TRBJ1-5,NA,NA,TRBV18,CASSPLADQPQHF,TGTGCCAGCTCACCTCTGGCGGATCAGCCCCAGCATTTT
TRBJ1-1,NA,TRBD1,TRBV7-9,CASSDRQGAEAFF,TGTGCCAGCAGCGACAGACAGGGAGCTGAAGCTTTCTTT
TRBJ1-6,NA,TRBD1,TRBV5-1,CASSLAWQGGSYNSPLHF,TGCGCCAGCAGCTTGGCCTGGCAGGGGGGATCCTATAATTCACCCCTCCACTTT
TRBJ2-2,few,NA,TRBV5-1,CASSARENPNTGELFF,TGCGCCAGCAGCGCTCGGGAGAATCCGAACACCGGGGAGCTGTTTTTT
TRBJ2-5,NA,NA,TRBV6-4,CASSDPRTTQETQYF,TGTGCCAGCAGTGACCCCCGGACAACCCAAGAGACCCAGTACTTC
TRBJ2-5,NA,TRBD2,TRBV9,CASSVESRGGAETQYF,TGTGCCAGCAGCGTAGAAAGTCGCGGGGGGGCGGAGACCCAGTACTTC
TRBJ1-1,NA,NA,TRBV9,CASSFGLGAFDEAFF,TGTGCCAGCAGCTTCGGGTTGGGGGCGTTTGATGAAGCTTTCTTT
TRBJ2-5,NA,TRBD2,TRBV11-2,CASSLGGHSGRPETQYF,TGTGCCAGCAGCTTAGGAGGACATAGCGGGAGGCCGGAGACCCAGTACTTC
TRBJ2-4,NA,TRBD1,TRBV5-1,CASSTGQGENIQYF,TGCGCCAGCAGCACGGGACAGGGAGAAAACATTCAGTACTTC
TRBJ1-1,NA,NA,TRBV5-6,CASHEEGIAFF,TGTGCCAGTCACGAGGAGGGGATAGCTTTCTTT
TRBJ2-2,NA,TRBD1,TRBV2,CASSGQGAGELFF,TGTGCCAGCAGTGGACAGGGGGCCGGGGAGCTGTTTTTT
TRBJ2-6,NA,NA,TRBV19,CASKKRHSGANVLTF,TGTGCCAGTAAAAAGAGGCACTCTGGGGCCAACGTCCTGACTTTC
TRBJ2-1,NA,TRBD2,TRBV27,CASSGREGRSSYNEQFF,TGTGCCAGCTCCGGGCGGGAGGGCCGGAGCTCCTACAATGAGCAGTTCTTC
TRBJ2-7,NA,NA,TRBV5-1,CASSLAPSEQYF,TGCGCCAGCAGCTTGGCCCCCTCCGAGCAGTACTTC
TRBJ2-7,NA,TRBD1,TRBV7-6,CASSSDRSYEQYF,TGTGCCAGCAGCTCGGACAGGTCCTACGAGCAGTACTTC
TRBJ1-5,NA,NA,TRBV28,CASRTGTLNQPQHF,TGTGCCAGCAGAACCGGGACACTAAATCAGCCCCAGCATTTT
TRBJ2-7,NA,TRBD2,TRBV28,CASSGAGGPYEQYF,TGTGCCAGCAGTGGAGCGGGGGGGCCCTACGAGCAGTACTTC
TRBJ2-1,once,TRBD2,TRBV28,CASSLWGGGSGNEQFF,TGTGCCAGCAGTTTATGGGGCGGGGGGTCCGGGAATGAGCAGTTCTTC
TRBJ1-4,NA,NA,TRBV28,CASSSSSGLGEKLFF,TGTGCCAGCAGTTCCTCGTCGGGGTTAGGGGAAAAACTGTTTTTT
TRBJ1-5,few,TRBD1,TRBV28,CASSWDRDQPQHF,TGTGCCAGCAGTTGGGACAGGGATCAGCCCCAGCATTTT
TRBJ1-2,few,NA,TRBV2,CASTGDYGYTF,TGTGCCAGCACAGGGGACTATGGCTACACCTTC
TRBJ2-3,NA,NA,TRBV5-1,CASSLEGQLNTQYF,TGCGCCAGCAGCTTGGAGGGGCAGCTAAATACGCAGTATTTT
TRBJ2-3,NA,NA,TRBV28,CASSPWMAGTDTQYF,TGTGCCAGCAGTCCCTGGATGGCGGGCACAGATACGCAGTATTTT
TRBJ1-2,NA,NA,TRBV19,CASNPHAGYRWGYTF,TGTGCCAGTAACCCTCATGCAGGTTATCGGTGGGGCTACACCTTC
TRBJ2-7,few,TRBD2,TRBV9,CASSVTSGLDEQYF,TGTGCCAGCAGCGTGACTAGCGGGCTTGACGAGCAGTACTTC
TRBJ1-1,NA,NA,TRBV28,CASSFALVDTMNTEAFF,TGTGCCAGCAGTTTTGCCCTCGTTGACACGATGAACACTGAAGCTTTCTTT
TRBJ1-1,NA,TRBD1,TRBV5-1,CASSEGGGTTEAFF,TGCGCCAGCAGTGAAGGAGGGGGCACCACTGAAGCTTTCTTT
TRBJ2-2,NA,TRBD2,TRBV5-4,CASSMGLAGGDTGELFF,TGTGCCAGCAGCATGGGACTAGCGGGGGGCGATACCGGGGAGCTGTTTTTT